This TCR beta chain was obtained from a study of blood T cell repertoires in COVID-19. Study-wide background: The United States, Italy and Spain provided the acute and convalescent COVID-19 samples.

The data were produced by immunoSEQ multiplex PCR, yet TCRdb's version contains in-frame clones alone and is incomplete. The sample contains some 160,000 clones, roughly four fifths of which appear only once. This CDR3 is 16 amino acids long. Germline lookup yields CDR1 SGDLS and CDR2 YYNGEE. V gave up 0 bases and J gave up 5 bases; unmatched junction bases: 7. V is TRBV9 and J is TRBJ1-4, with 7 bases identical to TRBD1. This clonotype was obtained from a man between 65 and 79 years old with active or convalescent COVID-19. The sample consisted of peripheral blood. CDR3 region: CASSVGPTGRNEKLFF. Written as DNA, the CDR3 is TGTGCCAGCAGCGTAGGACCGACAGGGCGCAATGAAAAACTGTTTTTT.